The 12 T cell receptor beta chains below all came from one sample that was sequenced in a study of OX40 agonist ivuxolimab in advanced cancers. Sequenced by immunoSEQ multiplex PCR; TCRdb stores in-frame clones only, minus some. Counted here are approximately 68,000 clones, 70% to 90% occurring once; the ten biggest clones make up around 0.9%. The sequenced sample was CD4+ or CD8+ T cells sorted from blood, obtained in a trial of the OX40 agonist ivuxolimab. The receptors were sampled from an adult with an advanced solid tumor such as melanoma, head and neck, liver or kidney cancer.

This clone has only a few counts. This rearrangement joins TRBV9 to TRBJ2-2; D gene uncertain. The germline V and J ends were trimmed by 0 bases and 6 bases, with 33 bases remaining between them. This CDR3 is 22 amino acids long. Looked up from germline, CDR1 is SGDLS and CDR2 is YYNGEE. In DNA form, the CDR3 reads TGTGCCAGCAGCGTAGCCCCAACCCACCCCCCCCGCACAATCTCGTGGGCCGGGGAGCTGTTTTTT. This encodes CASSVAPTHPPRTISWAGELFF. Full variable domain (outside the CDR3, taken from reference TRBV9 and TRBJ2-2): DSGVTQTPKHLITATGQRVTLRCSPRSGDLSVYWYQQSLDQGLQFLIQYYNGEERAKGNILERFSAQQFPDLHSELNLSSLELGDSALYFCASSVAPTHPPRTISWAGELFFGEGSRLTVL.

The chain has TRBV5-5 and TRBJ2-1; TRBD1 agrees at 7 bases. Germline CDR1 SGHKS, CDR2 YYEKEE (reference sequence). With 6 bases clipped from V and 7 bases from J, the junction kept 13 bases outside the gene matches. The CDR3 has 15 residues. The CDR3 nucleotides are TGTGCCAGCAACAACCGGGACAGAGCCGTTAATGAGCAGTTCTTC. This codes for CASNNRDRAVNEQFF.

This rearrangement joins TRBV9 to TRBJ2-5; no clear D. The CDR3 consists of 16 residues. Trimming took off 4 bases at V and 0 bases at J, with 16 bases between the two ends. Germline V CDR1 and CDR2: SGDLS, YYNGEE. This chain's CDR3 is CASSPEVTNYQETQYF. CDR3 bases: TGTGCCAGCAGCCCCGAGGTGACCAACTACCAAGAGACCCAGTACTTC.

CDR3 region: CASRRDRVDEKLFF. In nucleotides, the CDR3 is TGTGCCAGCAGGAGGGACAGGGTGGATGAAAAACTGTTTTTT. The V and J genes are TRBV6-5 and TRBJ1-4; 9 nucleotides match TRBD1. The CDR3 runs 14 residues. Trimming cost V 6 bases and J 6 bases; bases outside gene matches: 5. Germline V gives CDR1 MNHEY, CDR2 SVGAGI.

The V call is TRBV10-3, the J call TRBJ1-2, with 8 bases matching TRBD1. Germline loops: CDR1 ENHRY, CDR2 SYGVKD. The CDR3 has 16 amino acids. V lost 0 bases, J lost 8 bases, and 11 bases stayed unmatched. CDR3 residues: CAISESILKDRDGYTF. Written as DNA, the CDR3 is TGTGCCATCAGTGAGTCAATTTTGAAGGACAGGGACGGCTACACCTTC.

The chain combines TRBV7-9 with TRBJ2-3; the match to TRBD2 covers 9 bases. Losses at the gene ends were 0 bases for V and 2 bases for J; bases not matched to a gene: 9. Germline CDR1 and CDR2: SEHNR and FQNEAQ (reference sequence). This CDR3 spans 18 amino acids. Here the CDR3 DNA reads TGTGCCAGCAGCTTAGCCGTAGCGGCGGGGGGGGCCACAGATACGCAGTATTTT. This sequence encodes CASSLAVAAGGATDTQYF.

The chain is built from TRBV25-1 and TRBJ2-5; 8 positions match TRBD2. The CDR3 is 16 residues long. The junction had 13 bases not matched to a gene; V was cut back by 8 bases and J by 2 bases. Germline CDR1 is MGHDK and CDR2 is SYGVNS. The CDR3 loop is CASAEWGGGSQETQYF. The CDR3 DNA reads TGTGCCAGCGCTGAATGGGGCGGGGGGTCACAAGAGACCCAGTACTTC.

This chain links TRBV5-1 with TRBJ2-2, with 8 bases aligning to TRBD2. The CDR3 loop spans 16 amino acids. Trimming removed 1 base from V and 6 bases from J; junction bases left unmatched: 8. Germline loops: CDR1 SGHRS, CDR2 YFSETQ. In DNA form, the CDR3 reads TGCGCCAGCAGCTTGATAGTTGGCGGGGGGCCCGGGGAGCTGTTTTTT. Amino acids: CASSLIVGGGPGELFF. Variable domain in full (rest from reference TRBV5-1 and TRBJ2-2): KAGVTQTPRYLIKTRGQQVTLSCSPISGHRSVSWYQQTPGQGLQFLFEYFSETQRNKGNFPGRFSGRQFSNSRSEMNVSTLELGDSALYLCASSLIVGGGPGELFFGEGSRLTVL.

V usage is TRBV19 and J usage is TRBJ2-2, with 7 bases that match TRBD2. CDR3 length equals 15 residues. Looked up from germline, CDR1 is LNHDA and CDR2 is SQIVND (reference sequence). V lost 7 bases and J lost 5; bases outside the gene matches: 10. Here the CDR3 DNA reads TGTGCCAGTACTCTAGGCGGGGGAGATACCGGGGAGCTGTTTTTT. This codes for CASTLGGGDTGELFF.

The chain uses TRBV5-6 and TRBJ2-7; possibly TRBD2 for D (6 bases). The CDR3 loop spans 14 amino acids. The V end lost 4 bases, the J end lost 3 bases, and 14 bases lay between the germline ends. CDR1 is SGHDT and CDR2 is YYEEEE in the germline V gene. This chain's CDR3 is CASSQAGGGYEQYF. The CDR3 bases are TGTGCCAGCAGCCAGGCCGGGGGTGGCTACGAGCAGTACTTC.

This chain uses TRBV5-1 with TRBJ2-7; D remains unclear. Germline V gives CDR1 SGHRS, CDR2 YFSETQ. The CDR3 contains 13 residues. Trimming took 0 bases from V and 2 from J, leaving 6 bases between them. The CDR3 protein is CASSLEQAYEQYF. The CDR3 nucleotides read TGCGCCAGCAGCTTGGAGCAGGCCTACGAGCAGTACTTC.

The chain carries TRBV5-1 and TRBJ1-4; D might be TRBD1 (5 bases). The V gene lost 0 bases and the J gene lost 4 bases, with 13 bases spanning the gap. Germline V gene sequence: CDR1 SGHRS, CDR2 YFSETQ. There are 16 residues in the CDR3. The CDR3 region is CASSLEQRGFNEKLFF. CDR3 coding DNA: TGCGCCAGCAGCTTGGAACAACGGGGGTTTAATGAAAAACTGTTTTTT.